Presented here are 3 T cell receptor beta chains from one specimen sequenced in a study of tissue T cells after allogeneic stem cell transplantation. Using immunoSEQ multiplex PCR, the repertoire was profiled, and TCRdb retains in-frame clones only, with some absent. The data show 20,000 to 30,000 clones, roughly nine tenths seen once. This sample comprised blood, obtained before transplantation. The receptor source for this set is a male donor older than 55 who later had graft-versus-host disease after an allogeneic stem cell transplant.

J is TRBJ2-1 and V is TRBV10-3, with 8 positions matching TRBD2. Looked up from germline, CDR1 is ENHRY and CDR2 is SYGVKD. Trimming removed 5 bases from V and 9 bases from J; junction bases left unmatched: 3. The CDR3 extends over 12 amino acids. The CDR3 DNA is TGTGCCATCAGTAAAGCGGGGGCTGAGCAGTTCTTC. The encoded protein is CAISKAGAEQFF.

The chain combines TRBV7-9 with TRBJ2-1; D call uncertain. The V gene lost 4 bases and the J gene lost 9 bases, with 16 bases spanning the gap. The CDR3 extends over 14 amino acids. Germline CDR1 and CDR2: SEHNR and FQNEAQ (reference sequence). The CDR3 spells CASSSEGMAGEQFF. CDR3 nucleotide sequence: TGTGCCAGCAGCTCGGAAGGGATGGCCGGTGAGCAGTTCTTC. Full variable domain (missing parts from reference TRBV7-9 and TRBJ2-1): DTGVSQNPRHKITKRGQNVTFRCDPISEHNRLYWYRQTLGQGPEFLTYFQNEAQLEKSRLLSDRFSAERPKGSFSTLEIQRTEQGDSAMYLCASSSEGMAGEQFFGPGTRLTVL.

V and J are TRBV7-9 and TRBJ2-1; 10 positions match TRBD2. Trimming removed 5 bases from V and 4 bases from J; junction bases left unmatched: 8. Germline V gene data show CDR1 as SEHNR and CDR2 as FQNEAQ (reference sequence). This CDR3 region has 16 residues. The DNA of the CDR3 is TGTGCCAGCAGCCGCTTAACTAGCGGGAATTACAATGAGCAGTTCTTC. The encoded protein is CASSRLTSGNYNEQFF. Complete variable domain (other parts from reference TRBV7-9 and TRBJ2-1): DTGVSQNPRHKITKRGQNVTFRCDPISEHNRLYWYRQTLGQGPEFLTYFQNEAQLEKSRLLSDRFSAERPKGSFSTLEIQRTEQGDSAMYLCASSRLTSGNYNEQFFGPGTRLTVL.